These 32 T cell receptor beta chains originate from one sample sequenced in a study of beta chain features in type 1 diabetes listed by TCRdb under 2018. The library was produced with the immunoSEQ multiplex PCR assay. The entire amount of isolated RNA was reverse transcribed using the High Capacity cDNA Reverse Transcription Kit, so the sequenced TCRB transcripts were expressed ones. In its TCRdb copy, this immuneACCESS table keeps in-frame sequences only and misses some clones. Where compared with another copy, unresolved V genes explain less than half of these, and the others have no known cause. Here the sample has around 400,000 clones; more than 12% occur a single time. The top ten clonotypes cover under 0.02% of the sample. Sequenced sample: naive CD4+ T cells from blood. The intended sense of this specimen's cell subset or site label: true naive CD4+ T cells. Source of these receptors: a woman between 18 and 30 years old in good health.

J is TRBJ1-4 and V is TRBV15, with D hard to call. CDR1 is LNHNV, CDR2 YYDKDF, per germline (reference sequence). This CDR3 is built from 16 residues. Trimming shortened V by 0 bases and J by 10 bases, and 18 bases separated the two germline ends. CDR3 DNA: TGTGCCACCAGCAGAGATTCGTCGATGAATTCGGGAAAACTGTTTTTT. Translating it yields CATSRDSSMNSGKLFF.

In this sample, this clone turned up a few times. This rearrangement joins TRBV5-1 to TRBJ2-2; 7 bases are shared with TRBD1. The length of the CDR3 is 16 residues. Germline values: CDR1 SGHRS, CDR2 YFSETQ. The ends lost 0 bases at V and 2 bases at J; junction bases unmatched: 4. CDR3 in DNA: TGCGCCAGCAGCTTGGCCGGGACAGCAAACACCGGGGAGCTGTTTTTT. The encoded protein is CASSLAGTANTGELFF.

The genes are TRBV29-1 and TRBJ1-3, with D perhaps matching TRBD1 (6 bases). The CDR3 runs 13 residues. Trimming pared 7 bases from V and 3 bases from J, leaving 13 bases between. CDR1 is SQVTM, CDR2 ANQGSEA, per germline. The CDR3 DNA is TGCAGCGGTACAGGGAGTGGTGGAAACACCATATATTTT. Its translation is CSGTGSGGNTIYF.

Written as DNA, the CDR3 is TGTGCCAGCAGCTTGCAGGGGGCGTCGGCTGGGGCCAACGTCCTGACTTTC. Its translation is CASSLQGASAGANVLTF. The chain couples TRBV7-9 to TRBJ2-6; 8 bases align to TRBD1. The V and J ends lost 3 bases and 2 bases, in that order; junction bases with no gene match: 6. There are 17 residues in the CDR3. From germline, CDR1 is SEHNR and CDR2 FQNEAQ (reference sequence).

The chain is built from TRBV7-9 and TRBJ1-1; D gene uncertain. V dropped 6 bases and J dropped 3 bases, with 8 bases sitting between them. The V gene's germline CDR1 is SEHNR and CDR2 FQNEAQ (reference sequence). There are 12 residues in the CDR3. The CDR3 bases are TGTGCCAGCAGTTACCTAGACACTGAAGCTTTCTTT. This codes for CASSYLDTEAFF.

The V call is TRBV28, the J call TRBJ2-7, with 14 nucleotides matching TRBD2. The germline V gene encodes CDR1 MDHEN and CDR2 SYDVKM. The CDR3 spans 15 residues. V lost 4 bases and J lost 3; bases outside the gene matches: 2. The CDR3 bases are TGTGCCAGCAGTTCGACTAGCGGGGGGGTCTACGAGCAGTACTTC. It yields the protein CASSSTSGGVYEQYF.

This clone was detected a few times. The chain links TRBV4-3 to TRBJ2-2; TRBD2 agrees at 16 bases. Germline CDR1 LGHNA, CDR2 YSLEER. The junction had 6 bases not matched to a gene; V was cut back by 0 bases and J by 5 bases. This CDR3 is built from 19 residues. The CDR3 is CASSQDRGTSGRETGELFF. In DNA, the CDR3 is TGCGCCAGCAGCCAAGATCGAGGGACTAGCGGGAGGGAAACCGGGGAGCTGTTTTTT.

There are a few counts of this clone. V is TRBV5-6 and J is TRBJ1-1, with no clear D. V was shortened by 1 base and J by 1 base, with 11 bases between the two germline ends. The CDR3 has 15 residues. The germline V gene has CDR1 SGHDT and CDR2 YYEEEE. The CDR3 protein is CASSLNPGSNTEAFF. CDR3 bases: TGTGCCAGCAGCTTGAATCCGGGGTCGAACACTGAAGCTTTCTTT. Variable domain in full (rest from reference TRBV5-6 and TRBJ1-1): DAGVTQSPTHLIKTRGQQVTLRCSPKSGHDTVSWYQQALGQGPQFIFQYYEEEERQRGNFPDRFSGHQFPNYSSELNVNALLLGDSALYLCASSLNPGSNTEAFFGQGTRLTVV.

This clone was detected only a few times. The rearrangement uses TRBV28 and TRBJ1-1; a weak D match, TRBD1 (6 bases). CDR1 and CDR2 (germline): MDHEN, SYDVKM. V gave up 5 bases and J gave up 1 base, with 20 bases separating them. The CDR3 spans 17 residues. CDR3 sequence: CASSPPAWGRGNTEAFF. The CDR3 DNA reads as TGTGCCAGCAGTCCCCCAGCTTGGGGGCGCGGGAACACTGAAGCTTTCTTT.

A word on this clone: Other DNA sequences in this specimen translate into the identical CDR3. The chain couples TRBV29-1 to TRBJ2-5, with D possibly being TRBD2 (5 bases). Germline V gene data show CDR1 as SQVTM and CDR2 as ANQGSEA. There are 11 residues in the CDR3. V lost 3 bases, J lost 5 bases, and 7 bases lay in between. The CDR3 region has the DNA TGCAGCGTTGAGACGGGGGAGACCCAGTACTTC. Residues: CSVETGETQYF. Full variable domain (remainder filled in from reference TRBV29-1 and TRBJ2-5): SAVISQKPSRDICQRGTSLTIQCQVDSQVTMMFWYRQQPGQSLTLIATANQGSEATYESGFVIDKFPISRPNLTFSTLTVSNMSPEDSSIYLCSVETGETQYFGPGTRLLVL.

The chain carries TRBV29-1 and TRBJ2-3; 9 bases line up with TRBD2. Germline CDR1 reads SQVTM; CDR2 reads ANQGSEA. The length of the CDR3 is 13 residues. With V trimmed by 3 bases and J by 6 bases, 4 bases remained unmatched. The DNA for the CDR3 is TGCAGCGTTGAGGTAGCGGGAGCGGATACGCAGTATTTT. It specifies CSVEVAGADTQYF.

The sample holds a few counts of this clone. The rearrangement uses TRBV30 and TRBJ2-2; weak D call: TRBD2 (6 bases). Trimming removed 5 bases at V and 3 bases at J, with 13 bases between. CDR1 is GTSNPN and CDR2 is SVGIG in the germline V gene (reference sequence). This CDR3 region has 14 residues. The DNA for the CDR3 is TGTGCCTGGCATCTAGCGTCAGACACCGGGGAGCTGTTTTTT. Protein: CAWHLASDTGELFF.

This clone was picked up a small number of times. The chain joins TRBV9 to TRBJ2-1; 10 bases match TRBD1. J lost 7 bases, V lost 0 bases, and 1 base had no gene match. There are 14 residues in the CDR3. Germline V gene sequence: CDR1 SGDLS, CDR2 YYNGEE. CDR3 amino acids: CASSVGTGGNEQFF. Here the CDR3 DNA reads TGTGCCAGCAGCGTAGGGACAGGGGGTAATGAGCAGTTCTTC.

This clone was found a few times. This chain links TRBV29-1 with TRBJ1-2; 9 bases map to TRBD1. J gave up 8 bases and V 4 bases, and 8 bases lay outside the gene matches. The germline gives CDR1 SQVTM, CDR2 ANQGSEA. The CDR3 totals 13 residues. CDR3 region: CSVGGTGRRGYTF. Here the CDR3 DNA reads TGCAGCGTTGGAGGGACAGGGAGGCGCGGCTACACCTTC.

In this sample, this clone turned up a few times. The chain links TRBV28 to TRBJ1-1; the match to TRBD1 covers 7 bases. V dropped 6 bases and J dropped 0; count of bases not matched to a gene: 7. The germline V gene encodes CDR1 MDHEN and CDR2 SYDVKM. The CDR3 runs to 15 residues. DNA of the CDR3: TGTGCCAGCAGCCCCACCGGGACAGTGAACACTGAAGCTTTCTTT. Translated, it gives CASSPTGTVNTEAFF.

In its sample, this clone was seen a few times. The chain links TRBV5-1 to TRBJ1-2; TRBD1 matches at 9 bases. Germline V gene data show CDR1 as SGHRS and CDR2 as YFSETQ. V dropped 3 bases and J dropped 7; count of bases not matched to a gene: 7. This CDR3 comprises 14 residues. The CDR3, as DNA: TGCGCCAGCAGCTCCCACAGGGGGCCCGCTGGCTACACCTTC. This sequence encodes CASSSHRGPAGYTF.

Only a few counts were recorded for this clone. The rearrangement links TRBV4-1 to TRBJ1-1; D is undetermined. The CDR3 is made up of 14 amino acids. Germline V lookup: CDR1 MGHRA, CDR2 YSYEKL. The germline V and J ends were trimmed by 0 bases and 1 base, with 6 bases remaining between them. CDR3 in amino acids: CASSQESRNTEAFF. The CDR3, as DNA: TGCGCCAGCAGCCAAGAATCCAGGAACACTGAAGCTTTCTTT.

As regards this clone: The same CDR3 is also encoded by other DNA sequences in this sample. The chain joins TRBV18 to TRBJ2-3; TRBD1 is a possible D gene (5 bases). The ends were cut back, 0 bases at V and 2 bases at J, with 6 bases in the middle. Germline V gene data show CDR1 as KGHSH and CDR2 as LQKENI. This CDR3 comprises 14 residues. The CDR3 reads CASSPPGPTDTQYF. CDR3 nucleotide sequence: TGTGCCAGCTCACCACCGGGGCCCACAGATACGCAGTATTTT.

The sample holds a few counts of this clone. The sample contains more than one DNA sequence encoding this CDR3. The chain uses TRBV29-1 and TRBJ2-7, with 7 bases matching TRBD1. The CDR3 has 12 amino acids. Trimming took 5 bases from V and 1 from J; bases not matched to a gene: 2. CDR1 and CDR2 from the germline V gene are SQVTM and ANQGSEA. The CDR3 protein is CSVRTGSYEQYF. CDR3 bases: TGCAGCGTTCGGACAGGTTCCTACGAGCAGTACTTC.

This clone came up a few times. CDR3 coding DNA: TGTGCCAGTAGTATCGGAGTACATCAGCCCCAGCATTTT. It translates to CASSIGVHQPQHF. This chain links TRBV19 with TRBJ1-5, with D uncertain. Trimming cost V 3 bases and J 5 bases, with 8 bases left between them. Looked up from germline, CDR1 is LNHDA and CDR2 is SQIVND (reference sequence). The CDR3 runs to 13 residues.

This chain joins TRBV7-8 and TRBJ2-7; D is unresolved. The CDR3 extends over 11 amino acids. Trimming shortened V by 4 bases and J by 6 bases, and 7 bases separated the two germline ends. Per germline, CDR1 SGHVS and CDR2 FQNEAQ. CDR3: CASSYFGEQYF. DNA for the CDR3: TGTGCCAGCAGCTATTTCGGCGAGCAGTACTTC. Based on the CDR3 plus reference TRBV7-8 and TRBJ2-7, the full variable domain is GAGVSQSPRYKVAKRGQDVALRCDPISGHVSLFWYQQALGQGPEFLTYFQNEAQLDKSGLPSDRFFAERPEGSVSTLKIQRTQQEDSAVYLCASSYFGEQYFGPGTRLTVT.

This clone has a handful of counts. The chain carries TRBV18 and TRBJ1-5; 11 bases are shared with TRBD1. The V and J ends lost 4 bases and 6 bases, in that order; junction bases with no gene match: 5. This CDR3 is 15 amino acids long. Germline V CDR1 and CDR2: KGHSH, LQKENI. CDR3 residues: CASSRGTGGTQPQHF. The CDR3 DNA follows: TGTGCCAGCTCACGCGGGACAGGGGGAACTCAGCCCCAGCATTTT. Using reference TRBV18 and TRBJ1-5 for the parts outside the CDR3, the full variable domain is NAGVMQNPRHLVRRRGQEARLRCSPMKGHSHVYWYRQLPEEGLKFMVYLQKENIIDESGMPKERFSAEFPKEGPSILRIQQVVRGDSAAYFCASSRGTGGTQPQHFGDGTRLSIL.

This chain uses TRBV30 with TRBJ2-7; TRBD1 is a possible D gene (5 bases). The CDR3 contains 13 residues. CDR1 and CDR2 from the germline V gene are GTSNPN and SVGIG (reference sequence). The DNA of the CDR3 is TGTGCTTTGGGGCAGATAAGATCCTACGAGCAGTACTTC. Its translation: CALGQIRSYEQYF. The whole variable domain, filled in from reference TRBV30 and TRBJ2-7, reads SQTIHQWPATLVQPVGSPLSLECTVEGTSNPNLYWYRQAAGRGLQLLFYSVGIGQISSEVPQNLSASRPQDRQFILSSKKLLLSDSGFYLCALGQIRSYEQYFGPGTRLTVT.

This chain links TRBV7-2 with TRBJ2-5; 9 bases align to TRBD2. There are 15 residues in the CDR3. Per germline, CDR1 SGHTA and CDR2 FQGNSA. With V trimmed by 1 base and J by 4 bases, 4 bases remained unmatched. CDR3 nucleotides: TGTGCCAGCAGCTTAGGGGGGACTAGCAGAGAGACCCAGTACTTC. Translating it yields CASSLGGTSRETQYF.

This chain connects TRBV27 to TRBJ2-7; 8 nucleotides match TRBD2. CDR1 is MNHEY and CDR2 is SMNVEV in the germline V gene (reference sequence). The CDR3 is 17 amino acids. V lost 3 bases, J lost 6 bases, and 16 bases stayed unmatched. The CDR3 nucleotides read TGTGCCAGCAGTTTCTCCTCTCGGGGGGGGACCTTGAGCGAGCAGTACTTC. Translation gives CASSFSSRGGTLSEQYF.

This clone was detected only a few times. J is TRBJ2-5 and V is TRBV19; 8 bases match TRBD2. The CDR3 has 15 amino acids. Germline V CDR1 and CDR2: LNHDA, SQIVND (reference sequence). Losses at the gene ends were 1 base for V and 1 base for J; bases not matched to a gene: 2. The CDR3 DNA sequence: TGTGCCAGTAGTATAGGACTAGCGATCCAAGAGACCCAGTACTTC. Translation: CASSIGLAIQETQYF.

V is TRBV15 and J is TRBJ2-2; 10 bases agree with TRBD1. The germline V gene has CDR1 LNHNV and CDR2 YYDKDF (reference sequence). This CDR3 is 20 amino acids long. Trimming took 0 bases from V and 4 from J; bases not matched to a gene: 14. The DNA for the CDR3 is TGTGCCACCAGCAGAGATCTGGGGCGACAGGGGGCTATGTCCACCGGGGAGCTGTTTTTT. Its protein product is CATSRDLGRQGAMSTGELFF. The complete variable domain, with remaining parts taken from reference TRBV15 and TRBJ2-2, reads DAMVIQNPRYQVTQFGKPVTLSCSQTLNHNVMYWYQQKSSQAPKLLFHYYDKDFNNEADTPDNFQSRRPNTSFCFLDIRSPGLGDTAMYLCATSRDLGRQGAMSTGELFFGEGSRLTVL.

This chain uses TRBV7-2 with TRBJ1-2, with a tentative D call TRBD1 (6 bases). Germline V gene sequence: CDR1 SGHTA, CDR2 FQGNSA. V shed 5 bases and J shed 4 bases, with 11 bases lying between them. CDR3 length equals 13 residues. For the CDR3, the DNA is TGTGCCAGCAGCCCCGGACAGTTCTATGGCTACACCTTC. Its translation: CASSPGQFYGYTF. The whole variable domain, remainder taken from reference TRBV7-2 and TRBJ1-2, is GAGVSQSPSNKVTEKGKDVELRCDPISGHTALYWYRQSLGQGLEFLIYFQGNSAPDKSGLPSDRFSAERTGGSVSTLTIQRTQQEDSAVYLCASSPGQFYGYTFGSGTRLTVV.

The chain combines TRBV25-1 with TRBJ1-4; D is undetermined. This CDR3 is 13 amino acids long. V lost 3 bases to trimming and J lost 5 bases, with 7 bases between them. Germline V CDR1 and CDR2: MGHDK, SYGVNS. CDR3 sequence reads: CASSEWQNEKLFF. CDR3 coding DNA: TGTGCCAGCAGTGAGTGGCAAAATGAAAAACTGTTTTTT.

The chain carries TRBV11-2 and TRBJ2-5, with unresolved D. The CDR3 is 12 residues long. From germline, CDR1 is SGHAT and CDR2 FQNNGV. Deletions cut 1 base from V and 2 bases from J, with 2 bases between. The CDR3 DNA follows: TGTGCCAGCAGCTTAGTACAAGAGACCCAGTACTTC. This gives the protein CASSLVQETQYF.

In DNA form, the CDR3 reads TGTGCCAGCAGCTTAACGGGCCCAGGGGGCTATGGCTACACCTTC. Its protein is CASSLTGPGGYGYTF. The chain employs TRBV7-3 and TRBJ1-2, with 7 bases aligning to TRBD1. Germline CDR1 is SGHTA and CDR2 is FQGTGA. V was clipped by 0 bases and J by 4 bases; unmatched bases: 5. The CDR3 is 15 amino acids.

This clone was picked up a small number of times. The chain carries TRBV19 and TRBJ1-5, with D tentatively TRBD1 (5 bases). Trimming removed 7 bases at V and 7 bases at J, with 20 bases between. Germline V gives CDR1 LNHDA, CDR2 SQIVND (reference sequence). This CDR3 is 15 amino acids long. CDR3 nucleotide sequence: TGTGCCAGTAATTCCGTGGGGCAGGGCTACCAGCCCCAGCATTTT. Protein sequence: CASNSVGQGYQPQHF.